The 14 T cell receptor beta chains in this list originate from one sample, sequenced in a study of T cell repertoires in cytomegalovirus infection (dated by TCRdb to about 2019). The run used an Illumina HiSeq 1500. TCRdb reworked the public reads: Q25 trimming with fastp, MiXCR clone assembly, productive beta chains retained. Here each entry gathers all rows of one CDR3 protein and keeps the most common genes and DNA. The sample records hundreds of thousands of distinct CDR3 sequences, 20% to 25% of which are singletons. The ten largest account for 8% of the sample. The specimen was CD8+ T cells from PBMCs. All receptors come from a human donor in good health (CMV status not recorded). Some clones in this sample may be carry-over from other donors' samples.

This clonotype was recorded a few times. The chain carries TRBV7-9 and TRBJ2-4; TRBD1 might be the D (6 bases). Trimming stripped 5 bases from V and 1 base from J, with 15 bases between. Germline V gene data show CDR1 as SEHNR and CDR2 as FQNEAQ (reference sequence). The CDR3 spans 16 residues. The CDR3, as DNA: TGTGCCAGCAGCGCCCGACAGGCTTGGGCCAAAAACATTCAGTACTTC. Translating it yields CASSARQAWAKNIQYF.

This chain joins TRBV7-9 and TRBJ2-3; D gene uncertain. This CDR3 is built from 12 residues. V shed 6 bases and J shed 6 bases, with 10 bases lying between them. Germline V gene data show CDR1 as SEHNR and CDR2 as FQNEAQ (reference sequence). The CDR3 DNA follows: TGTGCCAGCAGGGTCCAGCAGGATACGCAGTATTTT. This translates into CASRVQQDTQYF.

CDR3 DNA: TGCAGCGCCGGCGGGGGGGGCAATGAGCAGTTCTTC. It specifies CSAGGGGNEQFF. This chain connects TRBV29-1 to TRBJ2-1; the match to TRBD2 covers 9 bases. Per the germline V gene, CDR1 is SQVTM and CDR2 is ANQGSEA. The V and J ends lost 7 bases and 6 bases, in that order; junction bases with no gene match: 4. There are 12 residues in the CDR3.

This clonotype has a count of ten or more. The chain carries TRBV7-2 and TRBJ1-5; 10 bases line up with TRBD1. V was clipped by 4 bases and J by 0 bases; unmatched bases: 3. This CDR3 spans 16 amino acids. CDR1 is SGHTA and CDR2 is FQGNSA in the germline V gene. CDR3 bases: TGTGCCAGCAGCTCGACAGGGGGCTATAGCAATCAGCCCCAGCATTTT. Amino acids: CASSSTGGYSNQPQHF.

The CDR3 loop reads CASSLEAGPVGEQYF. Here the CDR3 DNA reads TGTGCCAGCAGCTTAGAAGCGGGGCCGGTGGGGGAGCAGTACTTC. The chain employs TRBV7-9 and TRBJ2-7; 7 bases line up with TRBD2. The germline gives CDR1 SEHNR, CDR2 FQNEAQ (reference sequence). The junction had 10 bases not matched to a gene; V was cut back by 1 base and J by 7 bases. The CDR3 sequence is 15 residues long.

This chain joins TRBV19 and TRBJ2-7; TRBD1 aligns across 7 bases. V lost 10 bases to trimming and J lost 5 bases; unmatched junction nucleotides: 5. Germline V CDR1 and CDR2: LNHDA, SQIVND (reference sequence). The CDR3 contains 11 residues. DNA for the CDR3: TGTGCCACGGGACAGTGGCACGAGCAGTACTTC. Translating gives CATGQWHEQYF.

The chain links TRBV14 to TRBJ1-2, with unresolved D. The V end lost 5 bases, the J end lost 4 bases, and 14 bases lay between the germline ends. CDR1 is SGHDN, CDR2 FVKESK, per germline. The CDR3 spans 14 residues. CDR3 in DNA: TGTGCCAGCAGCGCCCCAGGTCCGGGCTATGGCTACACCTTC. It translates to CASSAPGPGYGYTF.

The table lists this clonotype with a few counts. The V call is TRBV29-1, the J call TRBJ2-6, with TRBD1 matching over 7 bases. Germline CDR1 SQVTM, CDR2 ANQGSEA. Trimming took 7 bases from V and 0 from J; bases not matched to a gene: 12. The CDR3 covers 17 residues. In DNA, the CDR3 is TGCAGCGCTGACGACAGGGACCTTACCTCTGGGGCCAACGTCCTGACTTTC. As protein: CSADDRDLTSGANVLTF.

V usage is TRBV29-1 and J usage is TRBJ2-7; D gene uncertain. Germline CDR1 and CDR2: SQVTM and ANQGSEA. The CDR3 totals 11 residues. Between the trimmed V and J ends, which lost 4 bases and 3 bases, there was a span of 7 bases. The CDR3 region is CSVVLNYEQYF. DNA for the CDR3: TGCAGCGTTGTACTAAACTACGAGCAGTACTTC.

The chain is built from TRBV20-1 and TRBJ2-7; D not certain. Trimming stripped 3 bases from V and 4 bases from J, with 13 bases between. CDR3 length: 13 amino acids. CDR1 and CDR2 from the germline V gene are DFQATT and SNEGSKA (reference sequence). The CDR3 nucleotides are TGCAGTGCTAGCTTCAGTCGCGAGTACGAGCAGTACTTC. Translating it yields CSASFSREYEQYF.

This clonotype showed up just a few times. The chain combines TRBV6-2 or TRBV6-3 with TRBJ2-7; TRBD1 agrees at 7 bases. The V segment lost 4 bases and the J segment 7 bases; nucleotides outside the gene matches: 7. Germline assignment: CDR1 MNHEY and CDR2 SVGEGT. The CDR3 contains 13 residues. CDR3 amino acids: CASSSDRVGEQYV. CDR3 DNA sequence: TGTGCCAGCAGTTCCGACAGGGTTGGGGAGCAGTACGTC.

The CDR3 DNA follows: TGTGCCAGCAGCTTTGGGACTAGTTATACGCAGTATTTT. This encodes CASSFGTSYTQYF. This chain links TRBV5-6 with TRBJ2-3, with 8 positions matching TRBD2. The CDR3 spans 13 residues. In germline, CDR1 is SGHDT, CDR2 YYEEEE. Trimming took 2 bases from V and 7 from J; bases not matched to a gene: 3.

Many counts were recorded for this clonotype. V and J are TRBV5-6 and TRBJ1-5; 11 nucleotides line up with TRBD1. V lost 2 bases, J lost 7 bases, and 2 bases stayed unmatched. Germline-derived CDR1 and CDR2 are SGHDT and YYEEEE. This CDR3 is 14 amino acids long. For the CDR3, the DNA is TGTGCCAGCAGCTTTGGGACAGGGGGACAGCCCCAGCATTTT. It specifies CASSFGTGGQPQHF. Full variable domain (remainder filled in from reference TRBV5-6 and TRBJ1-5): DAGVTQSPTHLIKTRGQQVTLRCSPKSGHDTVSWYQQALGQGPQFIFQYYEEEERQRGNFPDRFSGHQFPNYSSELNVNALLLGDSALYLCASSFGTGGQPQHFGDGTRLSIL.

The V gene is TRBV29-1, the J gene TRBJ1-2; weak D call: TRBD1 (5 bases). The length of the CDR3 is 16 residues. Germline loops: CDR1 SQVTM, CDR2 ANQGSEA. Trimming cost V 0 bases and J 1 base, with 15 bases left between them. Here the CDR3 DNA reads TGCAGCGTTGAAGACCTACAGGTCCCCCTTAACTATGGCTACACCTTC. It codes for CSVEDLQVPLNYGYTF.